A selection of T cell receptor beta chains follows, all from one sample in a study of cytomegalovirus exposure and HLA in healthy donors. This table comes from immunoSEQ multiplex PCR, and its TCRdb copy is limited to in-frame clones, with some not included. The profile shows about 100,000 clones, 82% of them singletons. The sample consisted of PBMCs. All receptors derive from a man under 40 in good health and CMV-seropositive. Each CDR3 is given with its conserved first and last residue. D genes are given only for firm matches. Some rows mark clone size as missing; the rest say once, few, many or name a class of expanded clone.

j_call v_call d_call clone_size cdr3_aa cdr3_nt
TRBJ1-2 TRBV7-9 NA NA CASTLDRDLYGYTF TGTGCCAGCACCCTGGACAGAGACCTTTATGGCTACACCTTC
TRBJ1-2 TRBV2 NA once CASSKGGASSYGYTF TGTGCCAGCAGTAAGGGGGGGGCTTCTAGCTATGGCTACACCTTC
TRBJ2-1 TRBV6-5 NA NA CASSSGGVHEQFF TGTGCCAGCAGTTCAGGCGGGGTGCATGAGCAGTTCTTC
TRBJ2-2 TRBV2 NA NA CASRLTTGRTGELFF TGTGCCAGCAGGTTAACAACAGGGCGCACCGGGGAGCTGTTTTTT
TRBJ2-3 TRBV6-5 TRBD1 NA CASSSGTGTTDTQYF TGTGCCAGCAGTTCCGGGACAGGGACGACAGATACGCAGTATTTT
TRBJ2-5 TRBV6-1 NA NA CASRTKATQYF TGTGCCAGCAGAACTAAGGCGACCCAGTACTTC
TRBJ2-1 TRBV5-6 NA NA CASSSVRDEQFF TGTGCCAGCAGCTCCGTCCGCGATGAGCAGTTCTTC
TRBJ2-7 TRBV5-6 NA NA CASTVQGYPYEQYF TGTGCCAGCACCGTCCAGGGGTACCCCTACGAGCAGTACTTC
TRBJ2-7 TRBV19 NA NA CASSIFSMAYEQYF TGTGCCAGTAGTATCTTTAGCATGGCCTACGAGCAGTACTTC
TRBJ1-2 TRBV5-1 NA NA CASSAVDYGYTF TGCGCCAGCAGCGCGGTAGACTATGGCTACACCTTC
TRBJ1-5 TRBV7-9 NA NA CASSLGGNGNQPQHF TGTGCCAGCAGCTTAGGAGGAAACGGGAATCAGCCCCAGCATTTT
TRBJ1-1 TRBV19 NA NA CASGEVTEAFF TGTGCCAGTGGAGAGGTAACAGAAGCTTTCTTT
TRBJ2-4 TRBV5-6 TRBD2 NA CASSLGGVRDIQYF TGTGCCAGCAGCCTCGGGGGGGTGAGGGACATTCAGTACTTC
TRBJ2-7 TRBV5-4 TRBD2 few CASSRASGSSYEQYF TGTGCCAGCAGCAGAGCTAGCGGCAGCTCCTACGAGCAGTACTTC
TRBJ2-5 TRBV11-3 TRBD2 NA CASSSGLAGEETQYF TGTGCCAGCAGCTCGGGACTAGCGGGGGAAGAGACCCAGTACTTC
TRBJ2-7 TRBV7-9 NA NA CASSLGVGSYEQYF TGTGCCAGCAGCTTAGGTGTCGGCTCCTACGAGCAGTACTTC
TRBJ2-5 TRBV6-5 TRBD2 few CASRTSGLQETQYF TGTGCCAGCCGTACTAGCGGACTACAAGAGACCCAGTACTTC
TRBJ2-7 TRBV18 NA once CASSPLGDEQYF TGTGCCAGCTCACCCCTCGGGGACGAGCAGTACTTC
TRBJ1-1 TRBV29-1 NA NA CSVDRGGAEAFF TGCAGCGTTGACAGGGGTGGAGCTGAAGCTTTCTTT
TRBJ2-3 TRBV6-5 NA NA CASSLRGNTDTQYF TGTGCCAGCAGTTTACGGGGTAACACAGATACGCAGTATTTT
TRBJ1-1 TRBV11-2 TRBD1 NA CASSLGRGHAEAFF TGTGCCAGCAGCTTAGGCAGGGGGCATGCTGAAGCTTTCTTT
TRBJ1-1 TRBV11-3 NA NA CASSLDQGAGQRGDTFF TGTGCCAGCAGCTTAGATCAAGGGGCAGGACAGCGGGGTGATACTTTCTTT
TRBJ2-7 TRBV19 NA NA CASSINRGIIYEQYF TGTGCCAGTAGTATCAACCGGGGTATTATCTACGAGCAGTACTTC
TRBJ2-1 TRBV19 NA NA CASSTVGANYNEQFF TGTGCCAGTAGCACGGTTGGAGCCAACTACAATGAGCAGTTCTTC
TRBJ1-1 TRBV27 NA NA CASSLTEGADTEAFF TGTGCCAGCAGTTTAACAGAGGGCGCGGACACTGAAGCTTTCTTT
TRBJ2-7 TRBV5-5 TRBD1 NA CASSSPGTGESYEQYF TGTGCCAGCAGCTCCCCCGGGACAGGGGAATCCTACGAGCAGTACTTC
TRBJ1-4 TRBV5-6 TRBD1 NA CASSPGQGTNEKLFF TGTGCCAGCAGTCCCGGACAGGGAACTAATGAAAAACTGTTTTTT
TRBJ1-2 TRBV29-1 NA NA CSVYQGKGGYTF TGCAGCGTTTATCAGGGGAAGGGTGGCTACACCTTC
TRBJ1-5 TRBV5-1 NA NA CASSLENMYQPQHF TGCGCCAGCAGCTTGGAGAACATGTATCAGCCCCAGCATTTT
TRBJ1-1 TRBV5-6 TRBD1 NA CASSFRGLRTEAFF TGTGCCAGCAGCTTCAGGGGGTTGAGGACTGAAGCTTTCTTT
TRBJ2-1 TRBV30 NA once CAYDRPEQFF TGTGCTTACGACAGACCGGAACAGTTCTTC
TRBJ2-3 TRBV6-5 TRBD2 NA CASSYLGGGGTQYF TGTGCCAGCAGTTACTTGGGGGGGGGTGGTACGCAGTATTTT
TRBJ1-5 TRBV18 NA NA CASSLDLDQPQHF TGTGCCAGCTCGCTTGACTTAGATCAGCCCCAGCATTTT
TRBJ2-7 TRBV7-9 NA few CSSSLEWAGEQYF TGTTCCAGCAGCTTAGAGTGGGCAGGGGAGCAGTACTTC
TRBJ2-3 TRBV7-6 TRBD1 once CASSRGTGYTDTQYF TGTGCCAGCAGCCGCGGGACAGGGTACACAGATACGCAGTATTTT
TRBJ1-5 TRBV21-1 NA once CASSKPDRSNQPQHF TGTGCCAGCAGCAAACCAGACAGGAGCAATCAGCCCCAGCATTTT
TRBJ2-7 TRBV7-8 NA NA CASSLELLGYEQYF TGTGCCAGCAGCTTAGAACTCCTTGGCTACGAGCAGTACTTC
TRBJ2-1 TRBV7-3 TRBD2 few CASSTLSGYNEQFF TGTGCCAGCAGCACCCTTAGCGGGTACAATGAGCAGTTCTTC
TRBJ1-2 TRBV5-1 TRBD1 NA CASSSLQGSTGYTF TGCGCCAGCAGCTCTTTACAGGGGTCGACTGGCTACACCTTC
TRBJ2-7 TRBV5-8 TRBD1 NA CASSPRNRGLEQYF TGTGCCAGCAGCCCTCGGAACAGGGGGCTCGAGCAGTACTTC
TRBJ2-3 TRBV10-1 TRBD2 NA CASSEGGGTDTQYF TGCGCCAGCAGTGAGGGGGGGGGCACAGATACGCAGTATTTT
TRBJ1-5 TRBV2 NA once CASNSGNQPQHF TGTGCCAGCAATAGTGGCAATCAGCCCCAGCATTTT
TRBJ2-7 TRBV29-1 NA NA CSVEKESYEQYF TGCAGCGTTGAGAAGGAGTCCTACGAGCAGTACTTC
TRBJ2-4 TRBV11-2 NA NA CASSLDVGDIQYF TGTGCCAGCAGCTTAGACGTTGGAGACATTCAGTACTTC
TRBJ1-1 TRBV7-9 NA NA CASSPDFSEAFF TGTGCCAGCAGCCCTGACTTCAGTGAAGCTTTCTTT
TRBJ2-1 TRBV6-1 TRBD2 NA CASSERSGGGNEQFF TGTGCCAGCAGTGAAAGGAGCGGGGGAGGGAATGAGCAGTTCTTC
TRBJ2-6 TRBV10-1 NA NA CASSGSGANGLTF TGCGCCAGCAGTGGATCTGGGGCCAACGGCCTGACTTTC
TRBJ2-3 TRBV13 NA NA CASKLTGSADTQYF TGTGCCAGCAAACTGACCGGGTCGGCAGATACGCAGTATTTT
TRBJ1-1 TRBV2 TRBD1 NA CASSKDRGTTEAFF TGTGCCAGCAGTAAAGACAGGGGGACCACTGAAGCTTTCTTT
TRBJ2-4 TRBV11-2 TRBD2 NA CASSMILGGIAKNIQYF TGTGCCAGCAGCATGATATTGGGGGGGATCGCCAAAAACATTCAGTACTTC
TRBJ1-1 TRBV7-8 NA NA CASSPSRQNTEAFF TGTGCCAGCAGCCCTAGTCGCCAGAACACTGAAGCTTTCTTT
TRBJ2-7 TRBV29-1 NA few CSVGQLYEQYF TGCAGCGTTGGACAGCTTTACGAGCAGTACTTC
TRBJ2-3 TRBV4-2 TRBD1 NA CASSLHLGQGRSDTQYF TGTGCCAGCAGCCTACACCTGGGACAGGGGCGTTCAGATACGCAGTATTTT
TRBJ2-1 TRBV6-1 TRBD1 once CASSEAGTGLTNEQFF TGTGCCAGCAGTGAAGCTGGGACAGGGTTAACCAATGAGCAGTTCTTC
TRBJ2-7 TRBV5-1 TRBD1 NA CASSFGDRESDEQYF TGCGCCAGCAGCTTCGGGGACAGGGAATCGGACGAGCAGTACTTC